What follows are 11 T cell receptor beta chains derived from one specimen sequenced in a study of blood T cell repertoires in COVID-19. Clones were sequenced by immunoSEQ multiplex PCR, and TCRdb holds only the in-frame ones, with some missing. This table holds 100,000 or so clones, 91% found once. The specimen was peripheral blood. Source of these receptors: a man aged 45-65 years with active COVID-19.

This chain uses TRBV6-1 with TRBJ1-1; no firm D call. V dropped 2 bases and J dropped 5 bases, with 9 bases sitting between them. CDR1 and CDR2 from the germline V gene are MNHNS and SASEGT. The CDR3 has 13 residues. The CDR3 DNA sequence: TGTGCCAGCAGTGAATTCGCGGTAACTGAAGCTTTCTTT. It translates to CASSEFAVTEAFF.

This clone was observed a single time. The genes are TRBV10-2 and TRBJ2-1; D gene uncertain. There are 17 residues in the CDR3. The V end lost 0 bases, the J end lost 5 bases, and 17 bases lay between the germline ends. Germline V gene lookup returns CDR1 WSHSY and CDR2 SAAADI. CDR3 DNA: TGCGCCAGCAGTGAGTCGATCGAGGTGTTTTACCACAATGAGCAGTTCTTC. This codes for CASSESIEVFYHNEQFF.

This chain uses TRBV30 with TRBJ2-1; 7 positions match TRBD2. The CDR3 totals 12 residues. J lost 12 bases, V lost 3 bases, and 8 bases had no gene match. Germline values: CDR1 GTSNPN, CDR2 SVGIG (reference sequence). The CDR3 coding sequence is TGTGCCTGGAGAGCCCTAGCGGAGGGGCAGTTCTTC. Translating gives CAWRALAEGQFF.

This clone has just one count. This chain connects TRBV4-1 to TRBJ2-2; D unclear. The germline CDR1 and CDR2 sequences are MGHRA and YSYEKL. This CDR3 region has 17 residues. V was trimmed by 1 base and J by 0 bases, leaving 12 bases between them. This chain's CDR3 is CASSQALRDTNTGELFF. The CDR3 DNA reads TGCGCCAGCAGCCAAGCACTGAGAGATACGAACACCGGGGAGCTGTTTTTT.

The chain links TRBV29-1 to TRBJ2-1; tentatively, D is TRBD2 (6 bases). V lost 5 bases and J lost 0, with 17 bases in between. The germline CDR1 and CDR2 sequences are SQVTM and ANQGSEA. The CDR3 totals 16 residues. CDR3 amino acids: CSVSRSAGSSYNEQFF. The CDR3 DNA sequence: TGCAGCGTTTCACGGTCGGCGGGGAGCTCCTACAATGAGCAGTTCTTC.

This sequence joins TRBV7-6 and TRBJ1-5; D gene uncertain. There are 13 residues in the CDR3. Germline lookup yields CDR1 SGHVS and CDR2 FNYEAQ. Trimming took off 4 bases at V and 6 bases at J, with 10 bases between the two ends. CDR3 protein: CASSSGGSQPQHF. The CDR3 DNA follows: TGTGCCAGCAGCTCGGGTGGGAGTCAGCCCCAGCATTTT.

This clone is medium-sized (0.01 to 0.1%) by share. This chain links TRBV5-6 with TRBJ1-2; 7 bases map to TRBD1. This CDR3 contains 15 residues. Trimming took 5 bases from V and 8 from J; bases not matched to a gene: 15. Germline V gene data show CDR1 as SGHDT and CDR2 as YYEEEE. The CDR3 here is CASRSDRAVDWGYTF. The CDR3 region has the DNA TGTGCCAGCAGATCAGACAGGGCGGTTGACTGGGGCTACACCTTC.

The chain joins TRBV5-1 to TRBJ2-5; 8 bases line up with TRBD2. The CDR3 is 15 residues long. Trimming at V came to 5 bases and at J to 1 base, leaving 7 bases not matched to a gene. Germline V CDR1 and CDR2: SGHRS, YFSETQ. CDR3 in DNA: TGCGCCAGCAGAGGTTCACTAGCGGCCCAAGAGACCCAGTACTTC. Its translation: CASRGSLAAQETQYF.

J is TRBJ2-1 and V is TRBV19; 9 bases fit TRBD1. V trimming: 2 bases; J trimming: 7 bases; junction bases outside the gene matches: 3. The CDR3 totals 14 residues. Per the germline V gene, CDR1 is LNHDA and CDR2 is SQIVND (reference sequence). The CDR3 is CASSIWDRDNEQFF. The CDR3 DNA reads as TGTGCCAGTAGTATATGGGACAGGGATAATGAGCAGTTCTTC.

This chain joins TRBV9 and TRBJ2-7, with 8 bases identical to TRBD1. The CDR3 is 15 amino acids. Trimming cost V 4 bases and J 5 bases; bases outside gene matches: 11. Germline V lookup: CDR1 SGDLS, CDR2 YYNGEE. Here the CDR3 DNA reads TGTGCCAGCAGCCCCACCCCGACAGGGGTCCACGAGCAGTACTTC. This codes for CASSPTPTGVHEQYF. The variable domain in full, with the rest retrieved from reference TRBV9 and TRBJ2-7, is DSGVTQTPKHLITATGQRVTLRCSPRSGDLSVYWYQQSLDQGLQFLIQYYNGEERAKGNILERFSAQQFPDLHSELNLSSLELGDSALYFCASSPTPTGVHEQYFGPGTRLTVT.

The CDR3 loop is CASGLAGGLPQYF. DNA for the CDR3: TGTGCCAGCGGTCTAGCGGGAGGCCTACCGCAGTATTTT. This rearrangement joins TRBV2 to TRBJ2-3; 11 nucleotides align to TRBD2. CDR1 and CDR2 from the germline V gene are SNHLY and FYNNEI. The J segment lost 10 bases and the V segment lost 8 bases, leaving 8 bases of the junction unmatched. The CDR3 runs to 13 residues.